This entry lists 18 T cell receptor beta chains sequenced from one sample in a study of identical twins. TCRdb recomputed calls from the 5' RACE reads with MiXCR, one row per CDR3 protein. The table lists 500,000 or so distinct CDR3 sequences, around an eighth of them singletons. These same data were also listed under a study on yellow fever vaccine responses in identical twins.

The source material was CD4+ T cells sorted from blood. The receptors here all came from a woman aged 18-35 years in good health.

This chain uses TRBV4-1 with TRBJ2-7; the match to TRBD2 covers 13 bases. V shed 3 bases, J shed 5 bases, and the junction held 4 bases outside the gene matches. In germline, CDR1 is MGHRA, CDR2 YSYEKL. The CDR3 has 15 amino acids. The CDR3 DNA is TGCGCCAGCAGCCATCTTACTAGCGGGAGGGACGAGCAGTACTTC. It yields the protein CASSHLTSGRDEQYF.

Many counts were recorded for this clonotype. V and J are TRBV4-3 and TRBJ2-3; D ambiguous. The CDR3 runs 14 residues. Trimming cost V 4 bases and J 6 bases, with 14 bases left between them. CDR1 and CDR2 (germline): LGHNA, YSLEER. CDR3 protein: CASSPRSYGDTQYF. The CDR3 region has the DNA TGCGCCAGCAGCCCCAGGAGTTACGGCGATACGCAGTATTTT.

In its sample, this clonotype was seen a few times. This rearrangement joins TRBV11-2 to TRBJ2-7; 9 bases fit TRBD1. The germline gives CDR1 SGHAT, CDR2 FQNNGV. V dropped 4 bases and J dropped 2; count of bases not matched to a gene: 9. The CDR3 sequence is 16 residues long. In nucleotides, the CDR3 is TGTGCCAGCAGCTCGAGAACAGGGGGCCGAACCTACGAGCAGTACTTC. Its protein is CASSSRTGGRTYEQYF.

V is TRBV10-3 and J is TRBJ2-3; the match to TRBD1 covers 7 bases. The CDR3 is made up of 14 amino acids. Germline-derived CDR1 and CDR2 are ENHRY and SYGVKD. The J segment lost 2 bases and the V segment lost 10 bases, leaving 9 bases of the junction unmatched. Written as DNA, the CDR3 is TGTGCCACGAGGTTCGGGACAGACACAGATACGCAGTATTTT. Its translation: CATRFGTDTDTQYF.

V and J are TRBV6-2 or TRBV6-3 and TRBJ2-1; TRBD2 matches at 13 bases. From germline, CDR1 is MNHEY and CDR2 SVGEGT. CDR3 length: 16 residues. J lost 6 bases, V lost 5 bases, and 7 bases had no gene match. CDR3 region: CASSLGTSGTLNEQFF. DNA for the CDR3: TGTGCCAGCAGTCTCGGGACTAGCGGGACCCTCAATGAGCAGTTCTTC.

The chain links TRBV19 to TRBJ2-1; D is unresolved. The CDR3 sequence is 13 residues long. Trimming took 5 bases from V and 9 from J, leaving 14 bases between them. Germline CDR1 reads LNHDA; CDR2 reads SQIVND (reference sequence). CDR3 bases: TGTGCCAGTAGTCAGATACGTACGGGTGAGCAGTTCTTC. Protein: CASSQIRTGEQFF.

The rearrangement links TRBV2 to TRBJ2-5; 8 bases map to TRBD2. CDR3 length equals 15 residues. Trimming removed 5 bases from V and 5 bases from J; junction bases left unmatched: 10. Germline CDR1 and CDR2: SNHLY and FYNNEI. The CDR3 bases are TGTGCCAGCAGTCCCAACGCGGGGGGCCGTGAGACCCAGTACTTC. Its translation: CASSPNAGGRETQYF.

V gene TRBV20-1 combines with J gene TRBJ2-4; D might be TRBD2 (6 bases). V shed 5 bases and J shed 0 bases, with 29 bases lying between them. CDR1 is DFQATT and CDR2 is SNEGSKA in the germline V gene (reference sequence). The CDR3 has 20 amino acids. CDR3 amino acids: CSAPSPPWGVPEKAKNIQYF. CDR3 DNA: TGCAGTGCTCCCTCTCCCCCATGGGGGGTTCCAGAAAAAGCCAAAAACATTCAGTACTTC.

This clonotype was counted a few times. The CDR3 DNA follows: TGTGCCAGCAGCCAACCCCTCGACAGGGCAGGAGAGACCCAGTACTTC. Amino acid sequence: CASSQPLDRAGETQYF. V and J are TRBV3-1 and TRBJ2-5, with 7 nucleotides matching TRBD1. The CDR3 has 16 amino acids. The J segment lost 4 bases and the V segment lost 2 bases, leaving 10 bases of the junction unmatched. Per germline, CDR1 LGHDT and CDR2 YNNKEL (reference sequence).

This sequence joins TRBV7-8 and TRBJ2-2, with D perhaps matching TRBD1 or TRBD2 (6 bases each). This CDR3 contains 14 residues. In germline, CDR1 is SGHVS, CDR2 FQNEAQ. With 8 bases removed from V and 3 bases from J, the gap between germline ends came to 13 bases. In DNA form, the CDR3 reads TGTGCCAGCCTTGTTGGGGGGCACACCGGGGAGCTGTTTTTT. Residues: CASLVGGHTGELFF.

This clonotype was counted a few times. The chain couples TRBV20-1 to TRBJ2-1; TRBD2 matches at 11 bases. This CDR3 is built from 15 residues. Germline CDR1 and CDR2: DFQATT and SNEGSKA (reference sequence). Trimming removed 2 bases from V and 8 bases from J; junction bases left unmatched: 8. The CDR3: CSARQLAGVGHEQFF. The CDR3 DNA is TGCAGTGCTAGACAACTAGCGGGAGTTGGCCATGAGCAGTTCTTC.

This clonotype was seen repeatedly, ten times or more. The chain combines TRBV20-1 with TRBJ2-7; 7 bases fit TRBD1. This CDR3 has 16 residues. Germline assignment: CDR1 DFQATT and CDR2 SNEGSKA (reference sequence). Trimming cost V 2 bases and J 1 base; bases outside gene matches: 11. The CDR3 spells CSARPPTRDSSYEQYF. CDR3 bases: TGCAGTGCTAGACCGCCAACCCGGGACAGTTCCTACGAGCAGTACTTC.

Concerning this clonotype: The junction and the germline gene differ at one end; a read error may be behind it. The chain uses TRBV12-3 or TRBV12-4 and TRBJ2-5; 15 bases are a match to TRBD2. The CDR3 has 18 residues. CDR3 amino acids: CTSSLWGLAGGYQETQYF. CDR3 coding DNA: TGTACCAGCAGTTTATGGGGACTAGCGGGGGGCTATCAAGAGACCCAGTACTTC.

The rearrangement uses TRBV3-1 and TRBJ2-5, with D perhaps assigned TRBD1 or TRBD2 (5 bases each). There are 13 residues in the CDR3. CDR1 and CDR2 (germline): LGHDT, YNNKEL (reference sequence). With 4 bases removed from V and 5 bases from J, the gap between germline ends came to 11 bases. The CDR3 DNA reads as TGTGCCAGCAGCCTCCCGGGGCATGAGACCCAGTACTTC. Its protein is CASSLPGHETQYF.

The table lists this clonotype with a few counts. This chain links TRBV7-2 with TRBJ2-1; 8 positions match TRBD1. From germline, CDR1 is SGHTA and CDR2 FQGNSA. The CDR3 runs to 16 residues. After removal of 5 bases from V and 3 bases from J, the junction contained 9 bases not matched to a gene. The CDR3 loop is CASSPGGKTYYNEQFF. For the CDR3, the DNA is TGTGCCAGCAGCCCAGGGGGCAAAACCTACTACAATGAGCAGTTCTTC.

A few counts support this clonotype. A read error may account for a junction end that differs from germline. This chain connects TRBV11-2 to TRBJ2-6, with D possibly being TRBD1 or TRBD2 (5 bases each). Germline CDR1 is SGHAT and CDR2 is FQNNGV. This CDR3 is 13 amino acids long. This chain's CDR3 is CASSLMGVNVLTF. The CDR3 DNA follows: TGTGCCAGCAGCTTGATGGGGGTCAACGTCCTGACTTTC. The entire variable domain, with the rest obtained from reference TRBV11-2 and TRBJ2-6, is as follows: EAGVAQSPRYKIIEKRQSVAFWCNPISGHATLYWYQQILGQGPKLLIQFQNNGVVDDSQLPKDRFSAERLKGVDSTLKIQPAKLEDSAVYLCASSLMGVNVLTFGAGSRLTVL.

This chain joins TRBV29-1 and TRBJ2-1; a weak D match, TRBD2 (6 bases). Trimming removed 2 bases at V and 8 bases at J, with 13 bases between. Germline assignment: CDR1 SQVTM and CDR2 ANQGSEA. The CDR3 has 13 residues. CDR3: CSVEPKWGDEQFF. CDR3 DNA sequence: TGCAGCGTTGAACCCAAGTGGGGGGATGAGCAGTTCTTC.

This chain links TRBV28 with TRBJ2-7; a possible D gene is TRBD2 (6 bases). The CDR3 sequence is 17 residues long. Trimming removed 8 bases from V and 3 bases from J, with 26 bases in between. Germline V gene data show CDR1 as MDHEN and CDR2 as SYDVKM. CDR3 protein: CASGIPRGRNILYEQYF. The DNA of the CDR3 is TGTGCCAGCGGTATACCGCGGGGCAGGAACATCCTCTACGAGCAGTACTTC. Variable domain in full (rest from reference TRBV28 and TRBJ2-7): DVKVTQSSRYLVKRTGEKVFLECVQDMDHENMFWYRQDPGLGLRLIYFSYDVKMKEKGDIPEGYSVSREKKERFSLILESASTNQTSMYLCASGIPRGRNILYEQYFGPGTRLTVT.